Shown below are 19 T cell receptor beta chains from a single sample sequenced in a study of blood T cell repertoires in COVID-19. Clones were sequenced by immunoSEQ multiplex PCR, and TCRdb holds only the in-frame ones, with some missing. The sample holds about 410,000 clones; 90% are singletons and the top ten take less than 0.75%. Sequencing was carried out using PBMCs or T cells enriched from blood (not recorded which). The source is a young man who had recovered from COVID-19.

J is TRBJ1-2 and V is TRBV2; TRBD1 matches 7 bases. This CDR3 is built from 15 residues. Germline loops: CDR1 SNHLY, CDR2 FYNNEI. The trim removed 6 bases at V and 4 bases at J, leaving 11 bases unmatched. The CDR3, as DNA: TGTGCCAGCAGGGGGGACAGCGCAGGAAGCTATGGCTACACCTTC. This gives the protein CASRGDSAGSYGYTF.

The J gene is TRBJ2-1, the V gene TRBV10-1; no firm D call. This CDR3 is 13 amino acids long. Germline CDR1 is WNHNN and CDR2 is SYGVQD (reference sequence). Trimming shortened V by 6 bases and J by 9 bases, and 15 bases separated the two germline ends. CDR3 nucleotides: TGCGCCAGCAGAGAAGGTGAAGAGGCTGAGCAGTTCTTC. Amino acids: CASREGEEAEQFF.

The genes are TRBV6-5 and TRBJ1-5; D perhaps matches TRBD1 (5 bases). Germline V gene data show CDR1 as MNHEY and CDR2 as SVGAGI. V was shortened by 7 bases and J by 3 bases, with 10 bases between the two germline ends. The CDR3 covers 13 residues. Here the CDR3 reads CASTWTNNQPQHF. CDR3 sequence (DNA): TGTGCCAGCACCTGGACAAACAATCAGCCCCAGCATTTT.

A single count supports this clone. The chain carries TRBV11-2 and TRBJ1-5; a possible D gene is TRBD1 (5 bases). Trimming removed 5 bases at V and 4 bases at J, with 9 bases between. CDR3 length: 13 amino acids. Germline V gene lookup returns CDR1 SGHAT and CDR2 FQNNGV. CDR3 in amino acids: CASSTGLNQPQHF. The DNA for the CDR3 is TGTGCCAGCAGCACAGGATTAAATCAGCCCCAGCATTTT.

The chain has TRBV11-3 and TRBJ2-1; 7 bases are a match to TRBD2. Germline V CDR1 and CDR2: SGHNT, YENEEA. The CDR3 extends over 14 amino acids. V lost 1 base to trimming and J lost 9 bases; unmatched junction nucleotides: 6. CDR3: CASSLVMGGSEQFF. The CDR3, as DNA: TGTGCCAGCAGCTTAGTAATGGGAGGGAGTGAGCAGTTCTTC.

This rearrangement joins TRBV7-6 to TRBJ1-6, with D unclear. The CDR3 spans 17 residues. The V and J ends lost 1 base and 2 bases respectively, with 12 bases between them. Germline loops: CDR1 SGHVS, CDR2 FNYEAQ. CDR3 nucleotide sequence: TGTGCCAGCAGCTTAGAACCGTCCGGGACCTATAATTCACCCCTCCACTTT. This codes for CASSLEPSGTYNSPLHF.

The genes are TRBV28 and TRBJ2-6, with a possible D match to TRBD2 (5 bases). This CDR3 is 15 amino acids long. Germline assignment: CDR1 MDHEN and CDR2 SYDVKM. The V end was cut by 4 bases, the J end by 0 bases, with 7 bases between. The DNA for the CDR3 is TGTGCCAGCAGTTCCCGGGGCTCTGGGGCCAACGTCCTGACTTTC. This encodes CASSSRGSGANVLTF.

The V and J genes are TRBV14 and TRBJ1-2; 8 nucleotides line up with TRBD1. The length of the CDR3 is 14 residues. Trimming at V came to 0 bases and at J to 7 bases, leaving 4 bases not matched to a gene. The germline V gene has CDR1 SGHDN and CDR2 FVKESK. CDR3 protein: CASSQDRGPVGYTF. The CDR3 nucleotides read TGTGCCAGCAGCCAAGACAGGGGGCCGGTTGGCTACACCTTC.

The chain employs TRBV27 and TRBJ1-4; perhaps TRBD1 as D (6 bases). The CDR3 totals 15 residues. CDR1 and CDR2 (germline): MNHEY, SMNVEV (reference sequence). Trimming pared 5 bases from V and 10 bases from J, leaving 20 bases between. CDR3 DNA: TGTGCCAGCAGTCCCCAGGGGCCCTCCCGCGGAAAACTGTTTTTT. Its protein is CASSPQGPSRGKLFF.

The chain recombines TRBV4-1 with TRBJ1-2, with D possibly TRBD1 on 5 matching bases. This CDR3 has 14 residues. Per germline, CDR1 MGHRA and CDR2 YSYEKL. The V and J ends lost 1 base and 7 bases respectively, with 13 bases between them. The CDR3 spells CASSQVPGMAGYTF. The CDR3 DNA reads TGCGCCAGCAGCCAAGTTCCAGGGATGGCTGGCTACACCTTC.

The genes are TRBV7-8 and TRBJ2-5; 12 nucleotides align to TRBD2. This CDR3 comprises 16 residues. Per germline, CDR1 SGHVS and CDR2 FQNEAQ. V lost 4 bases to trimming and J lost 5 bases; unmatched junction nucleotides: 8. The CDR3 DNA is TGTGCCAGCAGCTGGACTAGCGGGGCTCGCTCCGAGACCCAGTACTTC. Its protein is CASSWTSGARSETQYF.

The chain couples TRBV2 to TRBJ1-3; no definite D call. This CDR3 region has 14 residues. Germline CDR1 reads SNHLY; CDR2 reads FYNNEI. Trimming took off 6 bases at V and 4 bases at J, with 13 bases between the two ends. Here the CDR3 DNA reads TGTGCCAGCAGGGCCTCAGGAACCGGAAACACCATATATTTT. Amino acids: CASRASGTGNTIYF.

This clone has only a few counts. V usage is TRBV27 and J usage is TRBJ2-7; D gene ambiguous. There are 13 residues in the CDR3. Trimming took 5 bases from V and 2 from J, leaving 10 bases between them. Germline loops: CDR1 MNHEY, CDR2 SMNVEV (reference sequence). CDR3 region: CASSPLSTYEQYF. CDR3 coding DNA: TGTGCCAGCAGTCCCCTCAGTACCTACGAGCAGTACTTC.

The chain uses TRBV5-1 and TRBJ1-2; 9 bases line up with TRBD1. Trimming cost V 4 bases and J 6 bases; bases outside gene matches: 10. CDR3 length: 15 amino acids. Germline V gives CDR1 SGHRS, CDR2 YFSETQ. The CDR3 sequence is CASSPGTGRSHGYTF. CDR3 nucleotides: TGCGCCAGCAGCCCGGGGACAGGGCGGTCCCATGGCTACACCTTC. The variable domain in full, with the rest retrieved from reference TRBV5-1 and TRBJ1-2, is KAGVTQTPRYLIKTRGQQVTLSCSPISGHRSVSWYQQTPGQGLQFLFEYFSETQRNKGNFPGRFSGRQFSNSRSEMNVSTLELGDSALYLCASSPGTGRSHGYTFGSGTRLTVV.

This sequence joins TRBV12-3 or TRBV12-4 and TRBJ1-2; D may be TRBD1 (6 bases). V lost 5 bases to trimming and J lost 14 bases, with 15 bases between them. This CDR3 is built from 11 residues. The CDR3 protein is CASSLTGPRTF. The CDR3 coding sequence is TGTGCCAGCAGTCTCACAGGGCCCCGGACCTTC.

V is TRBV5-4 and J is TRBJ2-3; D perhaps matches TRBD1 (6 bases). Between the trimmed V and J ends, which lost 0 bases and 6 bases, there was a span of 11 bases. This CDR3 has 14 amino acids. In germline, CDR1 is SGHNT, CDR2 YYREEE (reference sequence). CDR3 residues: CASSLAGTSDTQYF. Written as DNA, the CDR3 is TGTGCCAGCAGCTTGGCCGGGACATCCGATACGCAGTATTTT.

The chain carries TRBV9 and TRBJ2-2; 8 bases align to TRBD2. The CDR3 is 17 amino acids. The V gene's germline CDR1 is SGDLS and CDR2 YYNGEE. Trimming at V came to 3 bases and at J to 7 bases, leaving 14 bases not matched to a gene. CDR3 in amino acids: CASSASPGLGMNGELFF. In DNA form, the CDR3 reads TGTGCCAGCAGCGCTTCCCCGGGACTAGGTATGAACGGGGAGCTGTTTTTT.

V gene TRBV6-6 combines with J gene TRBJ1-5, with TRBD1 matching 7 bases. CDR3 length: 15 amino acids. Germline assignment: CDR1 MNHNY and CDR2 SVGAGI (reference sequence). The junction had 5 bases not matched to a gene; V was cut back by 4 bases and J by 2 bases. Here the CDR3 reads CASSLGQGGNQPQHF. CDR3 DNA: TGTGCCAGCAGTTTGGGCCAGGGGGGCAATCAGCCCCAGCATTTT.

This clone has only one observation. The V gene is TRBV5-1, the J gene TRBJ2-5; 8 bases agree with TRBD1. The germline V gene has CDR1 SGHRS and CDR2 YFSETQ. V shed 4 bases and J 5 bases; nucleotides not matched to a gene: 7. The CDR3 is 14 amino acids. The DNA of the CDR3 is TGCGCCAGCAGCCAGGGACAGGCGGTGGAGACCCAGTACTTC. Translation: CASSQGQAVETQYF.